Listed below are T cell receptor beta chains from one sample, sequenced in a study of T cell changes during pregnancy in multiple sclerosis. Assay used: immunoSEQ multiplex PCR; TCRdb lists only in-frame clones, some missing. Here the sample spans 35,000 to 50,000 clones, more than 85% being singletons. The sample consisted of CD4+ T cells from peripheral blood mononuclear cells, taken after pregnancy. The receptor set was obtained from a female donor in good health, enrolled as a control in a pregnancy study. CDR3s include the opening cysteine and the closing phenylalanine or tryptophan. The D gene is left open where the match is weak. Rows give clone size only sometimes, using once, few, many, or a class for an expanded clone.

d_call	v_call	clone_size	j_call	cdr3_nt	cdr3_aa
NA	TRBV19	NA	TRBJ1-6	TGTGCCAGTAGTTCGACAGCCACTTCGAGCTCCTATAATTCACCCCTCCACTTT	CASSSTATSSSYNSPLHF
NA	TRBV5-4	NA	TRBJ2-7	TGTGCCAGCAGCTTGCCAGATTCCTCCTACGAGCAGTACTTC	CASSLPDSSYEQYF
NA	TRBV6-1	NA	TRBJ2-7	TGTGCCAGCAGTGACAGTCTGACCTACGAGCAGTACTTC	CASSDSLTYEQYF
TRBD1	TRBV18	NA	TRBJ1-1	TGTGCCAGCTCACTGCGACAGGGGGATGAAGCTTTCTTT	CASSLRQGDEAFF
NA	TRBV5-4	NA	TRBJ2-7	TGTGCCAGCAGCCTGAAACAGGGGGGGTACGAGCAGTACTTC	CASSLKQGGYEQYF
TRBD2	TRBV4-2	NA	TRBJ2-1	TGTGCCAGCAGCCAGGCGGGACTAGCGGATTCAAACAATGAGCAGTTCTTC	CASSQAGLADSNNEQFF
TRBD2	TRBV4-3	once	TRBJ2-1	TGCGCCAGCAACCCGGGACTAGTGGGCAATGAGCAGTTCTTC	CASNPGLVGNEQFF
TRBD1	TRBV2	NA	TRBJ2-5	TGTGCCAGCATCCCGACAGGGGGCAGTGAGACCCAGTACTTC	CASIPTGGSETQYF
NA	TRBV7-3	NA	TRBJ2-3	TGTGCCAGCAGCAGAGGGAGCGGGAGCACAGATACGCAGTATTTT	CASSRGSGSTDTQYF
NA	TRBV2	NA	TRBJ1-4	TGTGCCAGCAGTGAGGGGCATCGTAATGAAAAACTGTTTTTT	CASSEGHRNEKLFF
NA	TRBV9	NA	TRBJ1-1	TGTGCCAGCAGTCCCGAGCCGGCGGACACTGAAGCTTTCTTT	CASSPEPADTEAFF
NA	TRBV18	NA	TRBJ1-4	TGTGCCAGCTCCCCCGGACAAGGCGATGAAAAACTGTTTTTT	CASSPGQGDEKLFF
NA	TRBV6-6	NA	TRBJ2-3	TGTGCCAGCAGGCCCGGGGTCGTCACCACAGATACGCAGTATTTT	CASRPGVVTTDTQYF
NA	TRBV27	NA	TRBJ2-1	TGTGCCAGCAAACCTCCAACCCCCGACAGGCATGAGCAGTTCTTC	CASKPPTPDRHEQFF
NA	TRBV29-1	NA	TRBJ2-3	TGCAGCGTTGGCGCGGGCGACCGCACAGATACGCAGTATTTT	CSVGAGDRTDTQYF
TRBD2	TRBV27	NA	TRBJ2-7	TGTGCCAGCAGTTTAAACATAGCGGGGGAGCTATACTTC	CASSLNIAGELYF
NA	TRBV6-5	NA	TRBJ1-5	TGTGCCAGCAGCCAAGTCCCGGGTCGGGGGTCCCAGCATTTT	CASSQVPGRGSQHF
NA	TRBV6-1	NA	TRBJ2-1	TGTGCCAGCAGTGCTCCTTCCCTTGGGACATCCTTTAGGAATGAGCAGTTCTTC	CASSAPSLGTSFRNEQFF
NA	TRBV11-2	NA	TRBJ1-2	TGTGCCAGCAGCTCTAGGGGGGGTGCAAACTATGGCTACACCTTC	CASSSRGGANYGYTF
NA	TRBV10-1	NA	TRBJ2-3	TGCGCCAGCAGTAGCGTAAGCACAGATACGCAGTATTTT	CASSSVSTDTQYF
TRBD1	TRBV18	NA	TRBJ2-1	TGTGCCAGCTTCCGGGACAGGGGGTTCGATGAGCAGTTCTTC	CASFRDRGFDEQFF
TRBD1	TRBV11-2	NA	TRBJ2-7	TGTGCCAGCAGCATATCAACAGGGGCTCTCTCCTACGAGCAGTACTTC	CASSISTGALSYEQYF
NA	TRBV29-1	NA	TRBJ1-1	TGCAGCGCGGGGGGGATGAACACTGAAGCTTTCTTT	CSAGGMNTEAFF
NA	TRBV5-1	NA	TRBJ2-3	TGCGCCAGCAGCTCCACTAGCACAGATACGCAGTATTTT	CASSSTSTDTQYF
NA	TRBV27	once	TRBJ2-7	TGTGCCAGCAGTTTTGGGTTGACAGGATCCGAGCAGTACTTC	CASSFGLTGSEQYF
TRBD1	TRBV5-1	NA	TRBJ2-5	TGCGCCAGCAGCGGCGGGACAGGGCAAGAGACCCAGTACTTC	CASSGGTGQETQYF
NA	TRBV25-1	NA	TRBJ1-1	TGTGCCAGCAGTGTCAAAACAGGGAACACTGAAGCTTTCTTT	CASSVKTGNTEAFF
NA	TRBV7-9	NA	TRBJ1-4	TGTGCCAGCAGCTTACGGCAGGGCTCGGTCGCAACTAATGAAAAACTGTTTTTT	CASSLRQGSVATNEKLFF
TRBD1	TRBV29-1	once	TRBJ2-3	TGCAGCGTGGGGGACAGGGCTACGCAGTATTTT	CSVGDRATQYF
NA	TRBV2	NA	TRBJ2-1	TGTGCCAGCAGTGAAGCCCCAGCGGAATACAATGAGCAGTTCTTC	CASSEAPAEYNEQFF
NA	TRBV2	NA	TRBJ1-2	TGTGCCAGCAGTGAAGGGGGCTGGGACTATGGCTACACCTTC	CASSEGGWDYGYTF
TRBD2	TRBV5-1	NA	TRBJ2-5	TGCGCCAGCAGCTTGGCGCGGGGGGAAGAGACCCAGTACTTC	CASSLARGEETQYF